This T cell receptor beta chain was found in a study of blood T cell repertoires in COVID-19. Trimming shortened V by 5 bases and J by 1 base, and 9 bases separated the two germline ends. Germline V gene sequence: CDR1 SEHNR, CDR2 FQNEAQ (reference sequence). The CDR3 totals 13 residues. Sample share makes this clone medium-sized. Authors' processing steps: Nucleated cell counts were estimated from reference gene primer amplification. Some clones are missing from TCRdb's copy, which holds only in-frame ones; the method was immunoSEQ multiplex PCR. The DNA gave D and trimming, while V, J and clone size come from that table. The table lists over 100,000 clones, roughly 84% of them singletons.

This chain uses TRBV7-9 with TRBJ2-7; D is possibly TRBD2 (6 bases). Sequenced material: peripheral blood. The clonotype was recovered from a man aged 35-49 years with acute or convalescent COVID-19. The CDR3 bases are TGTGCCAGCAGCGTGAGCGGGTCCTACGAGCAGTACTTC. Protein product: CASSVSGSYEQYF.